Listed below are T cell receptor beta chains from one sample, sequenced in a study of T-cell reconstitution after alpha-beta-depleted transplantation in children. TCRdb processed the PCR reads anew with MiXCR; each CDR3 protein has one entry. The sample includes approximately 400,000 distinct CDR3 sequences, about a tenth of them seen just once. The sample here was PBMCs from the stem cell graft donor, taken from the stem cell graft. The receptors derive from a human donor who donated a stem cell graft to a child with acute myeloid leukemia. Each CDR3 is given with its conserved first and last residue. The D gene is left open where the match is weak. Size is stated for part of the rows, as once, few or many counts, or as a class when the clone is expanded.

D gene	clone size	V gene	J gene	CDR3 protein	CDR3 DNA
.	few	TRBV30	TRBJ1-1	CAWSVGVEAFF	TGTGCCTGGAGTGTAGGTGTGGAAGCTTTCTTT
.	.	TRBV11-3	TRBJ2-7	CASSNNEHEQYF	TGTGCCAGCAGCAATAATGAACACGAGCAGTACTTC
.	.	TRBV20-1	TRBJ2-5	CSARDWETQYF	TGCAGTGCTAGAGATTGGGAGACCCAGTACTTC
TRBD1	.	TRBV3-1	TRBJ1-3	CASSQQTGAGNTIYF	TGTGCCAGCAGCCAACAAACAGGGGCTGGAAACACCATATATTTT
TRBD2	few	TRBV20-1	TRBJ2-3	CSVPIVAGWPDTQYF	TGCAGTGTTCCGATTGTAGCGGGCTGGCCAGATACGCAGTATTTT
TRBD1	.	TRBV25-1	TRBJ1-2	CASSEGDRSFNYGYTF	TGTGCCAGCAGTGAAGGGGACAGATCTTTTAACTATGGCTACACCTTC
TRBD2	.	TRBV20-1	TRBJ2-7	CSATIAGRETEQYF	TGCAGTGCCACCATTGCGGGGAGGGAGACCGAGCAGTACTTC
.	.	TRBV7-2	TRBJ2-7	CASSLAGGASYEQYF	TGTGCCAGCAGCTTAGCGGGGGGCGCCTCCTACGAGCAGTACTTC
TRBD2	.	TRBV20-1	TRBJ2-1	CSARTGTSGSGEQFF	TGCAGTGCTAGAACTGGGACTAGCGGGAGTGGTGAGCAGTTCTTC
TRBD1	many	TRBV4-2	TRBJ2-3	CASSHQDRGQDTQYF	TGTGCCAGCAGCCATCAGGACAGGGGCCAGGATACGCAGTATTTT
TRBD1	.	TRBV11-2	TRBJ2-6	CASSLELTGPGANVLTF	TGTGCCAGCAGCTTAGAACTGACAGGGCCCGGGGCCAACGTCCTGACTTTC
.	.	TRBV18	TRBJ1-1	CASSPVGSGAFF	TGTGCCAGCTCACCGGTGGGATCCGGGGCTTTCTTT
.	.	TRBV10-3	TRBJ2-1	CAISDTGYNEQFF	TGTGCCATCAGTGATACCGGGTACAATGAGCAGTTCTTC
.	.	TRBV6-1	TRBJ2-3	CASNDGGKSTDTQYF	TGTGCCAGCAACGACGGCGGGAAGAGCACAGATACGCAGTATTTT
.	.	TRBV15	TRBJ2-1	CATSFREEQFF	TGTGCCACCAGCTTCCGGGAAGAGCAGTTCTTC
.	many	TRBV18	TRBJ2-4	CASSPPGKKNIQYF	TGTGCCAGCTCACCACCTGGTAAAAAAAACATTCAGTACTTC
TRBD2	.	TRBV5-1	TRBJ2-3	CASRGPSGRAGDTQYF	TGCGCCAGCAGAGGCCCTAGCGGGAGGGCCGGTGATACGCAGTATTTT
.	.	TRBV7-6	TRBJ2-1	CASSLGDKNEQFF	TGTGCCAGCAGCTTAGGGGACAAAAATGAGCAGTTCTTC
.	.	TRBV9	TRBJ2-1	CASSVGGGRDEQFF	TGTGCCAGCAGCGTAGGAGGGGGTAGGGATGAGCAGTTCTTC
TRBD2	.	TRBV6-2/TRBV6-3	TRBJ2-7	CASSYSTRGSNEQYF	TGTGCCAGCAGTTACTCGACGCGGGGGTCCAACGAGCAGTACTTC
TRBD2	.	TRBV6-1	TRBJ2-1	CASRIGLAGGRGYNEQFF	TGTGCCAGCAGGATAGGACTAGCGGGGGGGCGGGGGTACAATGAGCAGTTCTTC
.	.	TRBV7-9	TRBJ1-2	CASSNRALYGYTF	TGTGCCAGCAGCAACAGAGCCCTCTATGGCTACACCTTC
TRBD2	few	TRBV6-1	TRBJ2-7	CASTSGLERYEQYF	TGTGCCAGCACCTCGGGACTAGAAAGATACGAGCAGTACTTC
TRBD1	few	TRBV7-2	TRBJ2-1	CASSPRQGAPEQFF	TGTGCCAGCAGCCCTCGACAGGGGGCTCCTGAGCAGTTCTTC
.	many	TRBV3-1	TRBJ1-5	CASGEGPRQPQHF	TGTGCCAGCGGGGAGGGGCCTCGGCAGCCCCAGCATTTT
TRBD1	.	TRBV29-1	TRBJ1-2	CSVPAAGGINYGYTF	TGCAGCGTTCCTGCGGCAGGGGGGATCAACTATGGCTACACCTTC
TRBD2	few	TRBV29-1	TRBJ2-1	CSVGGGLAGDQREQFF	TGCAGCGTTGGTGGGGGACTAGCGGGAGATCAGCGTGAGCAGTTCTTC
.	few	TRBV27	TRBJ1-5	CASSPTLYSNQPQHF	TGTGCCAGCAGTCCGACCCTCTATAGCAATCAGCCCCAGCATTTT
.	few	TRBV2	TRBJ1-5	CASSEGALNQPQHF	TGTGCCAGCAGTGAAGGGGCCCTCAATCAGCCCCAGCATTTT
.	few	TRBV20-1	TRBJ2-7	CSARVGGMPHEQYF	TGCAGTGCCCGAGTGGGGGGAATGCCCCACGAGCAGTACTTC
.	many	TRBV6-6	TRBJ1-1	CASSFRTDTEAFF	TGTGCCAGCAGCTTCAGGACAGACACTGAAGCTTTCTTT
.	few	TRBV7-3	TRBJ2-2	CASSSDSPNTGELFF	TGTGCCAGCAGCTCGGACTCTCCGAACACCGGGGAGCTGTTTTTT
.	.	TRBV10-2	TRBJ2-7	CASTSLEVYEQYF	TGCGCCAGCACGTCGCTCGAGGTATACGAGCAGTACTTC